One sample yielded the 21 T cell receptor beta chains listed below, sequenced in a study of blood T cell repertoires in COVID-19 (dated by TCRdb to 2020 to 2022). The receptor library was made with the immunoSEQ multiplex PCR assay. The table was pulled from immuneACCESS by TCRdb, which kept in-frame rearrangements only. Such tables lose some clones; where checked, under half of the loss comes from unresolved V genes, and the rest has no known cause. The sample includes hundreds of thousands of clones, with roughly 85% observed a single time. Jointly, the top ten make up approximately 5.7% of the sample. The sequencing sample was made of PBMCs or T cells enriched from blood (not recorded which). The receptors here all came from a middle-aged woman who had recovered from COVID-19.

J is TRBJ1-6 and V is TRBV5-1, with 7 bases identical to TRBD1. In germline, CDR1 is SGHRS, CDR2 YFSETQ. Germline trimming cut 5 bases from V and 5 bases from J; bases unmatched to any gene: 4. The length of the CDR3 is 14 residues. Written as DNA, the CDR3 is TGCGCCAGCAGGACAGGGTTGGATAATTCACCCCTCCACTTT. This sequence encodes CASRTGLDNSPLHF.

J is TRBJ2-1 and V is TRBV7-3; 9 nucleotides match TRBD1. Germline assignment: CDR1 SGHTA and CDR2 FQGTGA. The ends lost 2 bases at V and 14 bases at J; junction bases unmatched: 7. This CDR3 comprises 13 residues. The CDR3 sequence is CASSLAGTGNKFF. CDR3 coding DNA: TGTGCCAGCAGCTTAGCCGGGACAGGGAATAAGTTCTTC.

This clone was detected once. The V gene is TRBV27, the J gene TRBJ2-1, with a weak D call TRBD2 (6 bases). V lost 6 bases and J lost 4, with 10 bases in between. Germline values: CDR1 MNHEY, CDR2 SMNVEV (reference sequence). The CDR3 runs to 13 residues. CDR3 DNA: TGTGCCAGCAGGAGAGGAGGGTACAATGAGCAGTTCTTC. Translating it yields CASRRGGYNEQFF.

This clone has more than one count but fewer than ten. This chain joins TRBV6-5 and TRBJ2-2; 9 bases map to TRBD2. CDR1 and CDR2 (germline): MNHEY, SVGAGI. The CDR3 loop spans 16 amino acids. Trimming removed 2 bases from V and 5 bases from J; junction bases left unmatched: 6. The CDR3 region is CASSYLSSGSTGELFF. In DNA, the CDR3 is TGTGCCAGCAGTTACCTAAGTAGCGGGAGTACCGGGGAGCTGTTTTTT.

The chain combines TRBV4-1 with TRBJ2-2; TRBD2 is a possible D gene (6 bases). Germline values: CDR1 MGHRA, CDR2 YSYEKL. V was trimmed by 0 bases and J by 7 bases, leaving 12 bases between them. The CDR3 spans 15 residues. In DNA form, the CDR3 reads TGCGCCAGCAGCCAAGATCCTAGCGTTAGCGGGGAGCTGTTTTTT. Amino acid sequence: CASSQDPSVSGELFF.

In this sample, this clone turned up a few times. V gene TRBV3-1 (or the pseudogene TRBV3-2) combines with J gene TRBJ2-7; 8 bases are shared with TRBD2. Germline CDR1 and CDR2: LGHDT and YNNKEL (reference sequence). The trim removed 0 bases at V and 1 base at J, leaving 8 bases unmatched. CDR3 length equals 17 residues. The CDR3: CASSQDNGLASSYEQYF. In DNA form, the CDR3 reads TGTGCCAGCAGCCAAGATAACGGACTAGCATCTTCCTACGAGCAGTACTTC.

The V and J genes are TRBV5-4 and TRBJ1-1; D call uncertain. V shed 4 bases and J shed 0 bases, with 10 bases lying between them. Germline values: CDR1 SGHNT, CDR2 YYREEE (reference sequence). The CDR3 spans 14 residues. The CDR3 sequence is CASSAGLMNTEAFF. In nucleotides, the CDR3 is TGTGCCAGCAGCGCAGGACTGATGAACACTGAAGCTTTCTTT.

The CDR3 region has the DNA TGTGCCAGCAGTTCCCCACAAGACAGGGCGACCTACGAGCAGTACTTC. Translated, it gives CASSSPQDRATYEQYF. The chain links TRBV28 to TRBJ2-7; TRBD1 agrees at 7 bases. V trimming: 4 bases; J trimming: 2 bases; junction bases outside the gene matches: 11. Germline V gene data show CDR1 as MDHEN and CDR2 as SYDVKM. The CDR3 runs 16 residues.

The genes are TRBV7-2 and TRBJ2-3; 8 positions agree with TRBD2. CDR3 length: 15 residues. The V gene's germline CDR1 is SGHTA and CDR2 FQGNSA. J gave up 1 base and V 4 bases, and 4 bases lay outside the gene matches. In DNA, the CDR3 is TGTGCCAGCAGCTATAGCGGGGTGGGCACAGATACGCAGTATTTT. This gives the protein CASSYSGVGTDTQYF.

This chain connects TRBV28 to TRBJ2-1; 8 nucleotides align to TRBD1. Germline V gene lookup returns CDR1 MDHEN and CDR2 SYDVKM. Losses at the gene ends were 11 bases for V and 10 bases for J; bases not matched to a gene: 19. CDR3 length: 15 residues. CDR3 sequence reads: CAGNSRGRGNGEQFF. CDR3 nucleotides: TGTGCCGGGAACTCCAGGGGGCGCGGTAATGGCGAGCAGTTCTTC.

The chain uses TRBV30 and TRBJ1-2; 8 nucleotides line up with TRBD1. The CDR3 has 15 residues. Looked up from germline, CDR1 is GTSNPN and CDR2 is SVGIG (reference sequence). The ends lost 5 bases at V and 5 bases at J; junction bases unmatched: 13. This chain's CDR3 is CAWARDRSYTYGYTF. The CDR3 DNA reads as TGTGCCTGGGCCCGGGACAGGTCATATACTTATGGCTACACCTTC.

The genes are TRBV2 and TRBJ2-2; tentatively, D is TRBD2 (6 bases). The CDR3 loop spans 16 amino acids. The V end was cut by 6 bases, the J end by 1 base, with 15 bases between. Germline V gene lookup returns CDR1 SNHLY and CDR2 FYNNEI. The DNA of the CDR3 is TGTGCCAGCAGAGCGGGCCAAGTAGGGAACACCGGGGAGCTGTTTTTT. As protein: CASRAGQVGNTGELFF.

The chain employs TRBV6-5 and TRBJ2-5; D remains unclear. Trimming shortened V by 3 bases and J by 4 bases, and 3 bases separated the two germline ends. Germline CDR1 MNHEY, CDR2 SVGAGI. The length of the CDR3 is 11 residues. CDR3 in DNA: TGTGCCAGCAGTTATCGAGAGACCCAGTACTTC. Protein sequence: CASSYRETQYF.

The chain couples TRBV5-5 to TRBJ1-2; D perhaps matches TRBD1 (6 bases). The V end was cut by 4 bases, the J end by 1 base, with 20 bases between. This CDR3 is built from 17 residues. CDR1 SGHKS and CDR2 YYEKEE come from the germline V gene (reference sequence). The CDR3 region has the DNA TGTGCCAGCAGCCTCGATCCCCAGGGGAGGGGTAACTATGGCTACACCTTC. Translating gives CASSLDPQGRGNYGYTF.

The CDR3 bases are TGCGCCAGCAGCCCGGACAGGAGGAACACCGGGGAGCTGTTTTTT. This sequence encodes CASSPDRRNTGELFF. This chain links TRBV5-1 with TRBJ2-2; TRBD1 agrees at 7 bases. The CDR3 has 15 amino acids. J was trimmed by 1 base and V by 4 bases; bases with no gene match: 4. Germline CDR1 reads SGHRS; CDR2 reads YFSETQ.

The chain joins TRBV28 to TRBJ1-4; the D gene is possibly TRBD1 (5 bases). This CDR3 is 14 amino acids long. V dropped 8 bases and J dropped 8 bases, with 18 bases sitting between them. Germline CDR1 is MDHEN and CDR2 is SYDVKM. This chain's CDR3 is CASSIGGGEEKLFF. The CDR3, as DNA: TGTGCCAGCTCAATTGGGGGGGGAGAAGAAAAACTGTTTTTT.

The CDR3 DNA follows: TGTGCCACCAGCAGAGGGACTAGCGCGACAGATACGCAGTATTTT. Translating it yields CATSRGTSATDTQYF. This chain uses TRBV15 with TRBJ2-3, with 9 bases aligning to TRBD2. Looked up from germline, CDR1 is LNHNV and CDR2 is YYDKDF (reference sequence). CDR3 size: 15 residues. Germline trimming cut 1 base from V and 3 bases from J; bases unmatched to any gene: 2.

CDR3 nucleotides: TGTGCCGGGACTAGCGGGAGTTTGTTGACCCAGTACTTC. This translates into CAGTSGSLLTQYF. The V call is TRBV30, the J call TRBJ2-5; 14 nucleotides align to TRBD2. Unmatched junction bases numbered 6, after V lost 8 bases and J lost 7 bases. CDR1 and CDR2 from the germline V gene are GTSNPN and SVGIG (reference sequence). The CDR3 consists of 13 residues.

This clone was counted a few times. CDR3 in DNA: TGTGCCAGCAGCTTTGATGTGGGAGTAGGGGAGACCCAGTACTTC. This codes for CASSFDVGVGETQYF. The chain links TRBV5-4 to TRBJ2-5; possibly TRBD2 for D (5 bases). With 2 bases removed from V and 5 bases from J, the gap between germline ends came to 16 bases. The CDR3 totals 15 residues. Germline V lookup: CDR1 SGHNT, CDR2 YYREEE (reference sequence).

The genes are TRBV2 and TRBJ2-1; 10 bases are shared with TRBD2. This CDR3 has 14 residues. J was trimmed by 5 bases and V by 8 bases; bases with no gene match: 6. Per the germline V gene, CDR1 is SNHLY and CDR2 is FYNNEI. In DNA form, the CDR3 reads TGTGCCAGCTGGGAACTAGCGGGGAACAATGAGCAGTTCTTC. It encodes CASWELAGNNEQFF.

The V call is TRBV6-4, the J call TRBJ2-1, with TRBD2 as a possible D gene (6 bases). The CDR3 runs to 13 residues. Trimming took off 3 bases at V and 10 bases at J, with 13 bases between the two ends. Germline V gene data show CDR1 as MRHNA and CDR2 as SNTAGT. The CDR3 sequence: CASSELEAGEQFF. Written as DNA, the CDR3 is TGTGCCAGCAGTGAGTTGGAGGCGGGGGAGCAGTTCTTC.